These 19 T cell receptor beta chains were sequenced from one sample in a study of blood T cell repertoires in COVID-19. Sequencing was performed with immunoSEQ multiplex PCR; in TCRdb, only in-frame clones are kept and a portion is missing. In the table there are 250,000 to 350,000 clones, around 82% of which are singletons. Sequenced sample: peripheral blood. These receptors came from a person aged 70 to 85 with COVID-19, enrolled during active disease.

The chain combines TRBV4-3 with TRBJ2-1; 8 nucleotides align to TRBD2. CDR1 and CDR2 (germline): LGHNA, YSLEER. J gave up 4 bases and V 4 bases, and 6 bases lay outside the gene matches. The CDR3 has 15 residues. In DNA form, the CDR3 reads TGCGCCAGCAGCCTCCGAGCGGGGGCGTACAATGAGCAGTTCTTC. Encoded protein: CASSLRAGAYNEQFF.

This chain's CDR3 is CASGSTTGRYEQYF. DNA of the CDR3: TGTGCCAGTGGGAGTACTACAGGGCGCTACGAGCAGTACTTC. The chain carries TRBV19 and TRBJ2-7; maybe TRBD1 (6 bases). The germline V gene has CDR1 LNHDA and CDR2 SQIVND (reference sequence). The CDR3 has 14 amino acids. V gave up 8 bases and J gave up 3 bases, with 17 bases separating them.

CDR3 coding DNA: TGTGCCAGCAGCTTACAGGGAGCAACTAATGAAAAACTGTTTTTT. Its translation: CASSLQGATNEKLFF. This sequence joins TRBV5-6 and TRBJ1-4; possible D gene TRBD1, 6 bases. Looked up from germline, CDR1 is SGHDT and CDR2 is YYEEEE. V lost 2 bases and J lost 0, with 8 bases in between. CDR3 size: 15 residues.

This clone was picked up many times. This chain connects TRBV10-3 to TRBJ2-2; D is ambiguous. Germline V gene sequence: CDR1 ENHRY, CDR2 SYGVKD. The CDR3 sequence is 14 residues long. V shed 0 bases and J shed 3 bases, with 5 bases lying between them. The CDR3, as DNA: TGTGCCATCAGTGAGTCGGCAGACACCGGGGAGCTGTTTTTT. Residues: CAISESADTGELFF.

V is TRBV7-9 and J is TRBJ1-2; D is unresolved. V lost 2 bases, J lost 6 bases, and 13 bases lay in between. CDR1 and CDR2 from the germline V gene are SEHNR and FQNEAQ (reference sequence). The CDR3 is 14 amino acids. The CDR3 here is CASSLSLGGDGYTF. The CDR3 DNA sequence: TGTGCCAGCAGCTTATCGCTCGGAGGAGATGGCTACACCTTC. Filled out from reference TRBV7-9 and TRBJ1-2, the complete variable domain reads DTGVSQNPRHKITKRGQNVTFRCDPISEHNRLYWYRQTLGQGPEFLTYFQNEAQLEKSRLLSDRFSAERPKGSFSTLEIQRTEQGDSAMYLCASSLSLGGDGYTFGSGTRLTVV.

The rearrangement uses TRBV6-2 or TRBV6-3 and TRBJ2-5; 9 nucleotides line up with TRBD1. The CDR3 totals 15 residues. The germline gives CDR1 MNHEY, CDR2 SVGEGT. V was clipped by 6 bases and J by 1 base; unmatched bases: 6. In DNA form, the CDR3 reads TGTGCCAGCAGCCGAACGACAGGGGGCCAAGAGACCCAGTACTTC. As protein: CASSRTTGGQETQYF.

The CDR3 coding sequence is TGTGCCACCAGGCGGACAGGCGACACCGGGGAGCTGTTTTTT. Its translation is CATRRTGDTGELFF. The chain is built from TRBV24-1 and TRBJ2-2, with 7 bases identical to TRBD1. The trim removed 7 bases at V and 3 bases at J, leaving 4 bases unmatched. In germline, CDR1 is KGHDR, CDR2 SFDVKD. The CDR3 runs 14 residues.

Comment on this clone: Its ends do not fully match the called genes, so a read error is possible. V usage is TRBV9 and J usage is TRBJ1-5; the match to TRBD1 covers 9 bases. CDR1 and CDR2 from the germline V gene are SGDLS and YYNGEE. The CDR3 sequence is 14 residues long. The CDR3 bases are TGTGCCAACAGCGAGGGACAGGGAAAAAGGCCCCAGCATTTT. Its translation is CANSEGQGKRPQHF.

The V and J genes are TRBV4-2 and TRBJ2-7; a weak D match, TRBD2 (5 bases). With 1 base removed from V and 0 bases from J, the gap between germline ends came to 13 bases. The CDR3 has 16 amino acids. The V gene's germline CDR1 is LGHNA and CDR2 YNFKEQ. CDR3 amino acids: CASSQGRTGSSYEQYF. CDR3 bases: TGTGCCAGCAGCCAAGGGAGGACTGGGAGCTCCTACGAGCAGTACTTC.

This chain links TRBV7-3 with TRBJ2-1; possibly TRBD2 for D (5 bases). The CDR3 is made up of 16 amino acids. The V and J ends lost 5 bases and 3 bases respectively, with 17 bases between them. Germline V gene data show CDR1 as SGHTA and CDR2 as FQGTGA. The CDR3 protein is CASSPRRGHLYNEQFF. CDR3 DNA sequence: TGTGCCAGCAGCCCCCGCCGAGGGCACCTCTACAATGAGCAGTTCTTC.

As concerns this clone: Within the sample, other DNA sequences also encode this same CDR3. The chain is built from TRBV27 and TRBJ2-7; 10 positions match TRBD1. There are 13 residues in the CDR3. CDR1 and CDR2 (germline): MNHEY, SMNVEV (reference sequence). Trimming removed 6 bases from V and 5 bases from J; junction bases left unmatched: 4. CDR3 nucleotide sequence: TGTGCCAGCAGGACAGGGGGCGTGAACGAGCAGTACTTC. This sequence encodes CASRTGGVNEQYF.

This sequence joins TRBV7-3 and TRBJ2-1, with TRBD2 as a possible D gene (5 bases). This CDR3 contains 18 residues. Per the germline V gene, CDR1 is SGHTA and CDR2 is FQGTGA. V was pared by 0 bases and J by 3 bases, with 18 bases between. Here the CDR3 DNA reads TGTGCCAGCAGCTTAACAGACGACCACGGCCGGGGCTACAATGAGCAGTTCTTC. Protein: CASSLTDDHGRGYNEQFF. The variable domain in full, with the rest retrieved from reference TRBV7-3 and TRBJ2-1, is GAGVSQTPSNKVTEKGKYVELRCDPISGHTALYWYRQSLGQGPEFLIYFQGTGAADDSGLPNDRFFAVRPEGSVSTLKIQRTERGDSAVYLCASSLTDDHGRGYNEQFFGPGTRLTVL.

V and J are TRBV6-5 and TRBJ2-1; 9 nucleotides match TRBD1. The CDR3 contains 15 residues. V shed 2 bases, J shed 4 bases, and the junction held 3 bases outside the gene matches. Germline V CDR1 and CDR2: MNHEY, SVGAGI. The CDR3 spells CASSYPGTGYNEQFF. DNA for the CDR3: TGTGCCAGCAGTTACCCCGGGACAGGGTACAATGAGCAGTTCTTC.

This rearrangement joins TRBV7-2 to TRBJ1-1; D gene unclear. The germline V gene has CDR1 SGHTA and CDR2 FQGNSA. This CDR3 is 11 amino acids long. Trimming took off 5 bases at V and 5 bases at J, with 6 bases between the two ends. The CDR3 DNA follows: TGTGCCAGCAGCCCCTATACTGAAGCTTTCTTT. Translation: CASSPYTEAFF. The whole variable domain, remainder taken from reference TRBV7-2 and TRBJ1-1, is GAGVSQSPSNKVTEKGKDVELRCDPISGHTALYWYRQSLGQGLEFLIYFQGNSAPDKSGLPSDRFSAERTGGSVSTLTIQRTQQEDSAVYLCASSPYTEAFFGQGTRLTVV.

The chain has TRBV15 and TRBJ2-1; possibly TRBD2 for D (6 bases). This CDR3 spans 16 amino acids. Per germline, CDR1 LNHNV and CDR2 YYDKDF (reference sequence). Trimming took off 10 bases at V and 3 bases at J, with 22 bases between the two ends. The CDR3, as DNA: TGTGCCAAGGGCCGGGACTCCCCTCACTACTACAATGAGCAGTTCTTC. It specifies CAKGRDSPHYYNEQFF.

In this sample, this clone turned up once. The chain employs TRBV6-2 or TRBV6-3 and TRBJ2-7; TRBD1 agrees at 7 bases. Germline V gene sequence: CDR1 MNHEY, CDR2 SVGEGT. With V trimmed by 6 bases and J by 6 bases, 8 bases remained unmatched. The CDR3 contains 13 residues. The CDR3 here is CASSFDTGVEQYF. CDR3 nucleotide sequence: TGTGCCAGCAGCTTCGACACAGGGGTCGAGCAGTACTTC.

This chain connects TRBV27 to TRBJ2-7; 9 positions match TRBD1. V trimming: 0 bases; J trimming: 3 bases; junction bases outside the gene matches: 12. The CDR3 sequence is 18 residues long. CDR1 is MNHEY, CDR2 SMNVEV, per germline (reference sequence). Here the CDR3 reads CASSLSGQGTFAIYEQYF. CDR3 DNA: TGTGCCAGCAGTTTATCGGGACAGGGTACTTTCGCGATCTACGAGCAGTACTTC.

The V call is TRBV19, the J call TRBJ2-3; 7 bases are shared with TRBD2. The trim removed 6 bases at V and 5 bases at J, leaving 11 bases unmatched. The CDR3 covers 15 residues. Germline-derived CDR1 and CDR2 are LNHDA and SQIVND (reference sequence). The CDR3 sequence is CASSEAGSGRDTQYF. DNA for the CDR3: TGTGCCAGTAGCGAAGCGGGGTCGGGACGAGATACGCAGTATTTT.

V usage is TRBV5-1 and J usage is TRBJ2-3; possibly TRBD2 for D (5 bases). CDR1 and CDR2 (germline): SGHRS, YFSETQ. Trimming stripped 0 bases from V and 2 bases from J, with 10 bases between. This CDR3 spans 15 amino acids. This CDR3 reads CASSLAGYSTDTQYF. The CDR3 bases are TGCGCCAGCAGCTTGGCGGGGTACTCCACAGATACGCAGTATTTT.